This record concerns one TCR beta chain sequence. Other DNA sequences in the sample encode the same CDR3. This CDR3 is 13 amino acids long. The V end lost 3 bases, the J end lost 4 bases, and 7 bases lay between the germline ends. Germline CDR1 is SGHAT and CDR2 is FQNNGV. The source of the sample is a study of blood T cell repertoires in COVID-19. Overall study context: PBMCs, B-cell-depleted T cells, or T cells were the source of the cDNA or gDNA that made up the material.

TCRdb's copy holds only in-frame clones and misses some; the assay was immunoSEQ multiplex PCR. This table has about 150,000 clones, approximately 87% appearing once. The chain employs TRBV11-2 and TRBJ1-5; D call uncertain. The clonotype originates from a woman between 65 and 79 years old with acute or convalescent COVID-19. The sample comprised peripheral blood. The chain's CDR3 is CASSLEENQPQHF. In DNA form, the CDR3 reads TGTGCCAGCAGCTTGGAGGAGAATCAGCCCCAGCATTTT.